The clone carrying this T cell receptor (beta chain) has just a few counts. This specimen comes from a study of CD8 T cells in ankylosing spondylitis. This CDR3 comprises 16 residues. Germline lookup yields CDR1 MNHNS and CDR2 SASEGT. With 0 bases removed from V and 7 bases from J, the gap between germline ends came to 13 bases. TCRdb processed the 5' RACE reads anew with MiXCR; each CDR3 protein has one entry. The table has 350,000 or so distinct CDR3 sequences, about 15% seen once; the top ten hold around 1%. Sequencing used blood, either unsorted or a sorted T cell fraction (not recorded which). The chain couples TRBV6-1 to TRBJ1-6, with D possibly matching TRBD1 (5 bases). The sequence derives from a male donor with ankylosing spondylitis or in good health (not recorded which). The CDR3 DNA reads TGTGCCAGCAGTGAAGCCGGGACGACCTTAAATTCACCCCTCCACTTT. Its protein product is CASSEAGTTLNSPLHF.